The next 12 T cell receptor beta chains were all read from a single sample in a study of OX40 agonist ivuxolimab in advanced cancers. TCRdb keeps only in-frame clones here, not all; method: immunoSEQ multiplex PCR. The sample shows 75,000 to 90,000 clones, 80% to 95% of them seen only once. The sequences come from CD4+ or CD8+ T cells sorted from blood, collected in a trial of the OX40 agonist ivuxolimab. The source is an adult with an advanced solid tumor such as melanoma, head and neck, liver or kidney cancer.

CDR3 sequence reads: CAIATVGSNQPQHF. CDR3 sequence (DNA): TGTGCCATCGCCACGGTTGGGAGCAATCAGCCCCAGCATTTT. This chain connects TRBV10-3 to TRBJ1-5, with D unclear. Germline loops: CDR1 ENHRY, CDR2 SYGVKD. V dropped 8 bases and J dropped 1 base, with 12 bases sitting between them. The CDR3 spans 14 residues.

This chain joins TRBV18 and TRBJ1-5; no firm D call. Germline V gives CDR1 KGHSH, CDR2 LQKENI. Deletions cut 2 bases from V and 3 bases from J, with 11 bases between. The CDR3 sequence is 15 residues long. The chain's CDR3 is CASSPRANDNQPQHF. As DNA, the CDR3 is TGTGCCAGCTCACCAAGGGCCAATGACAATCAGCCCCAGCATTTT.

The genes are TRBV19 and TRBJ1-4; tentative D call: TRBD1 (5 bases). CDR1 and CDR2 from the germline V gene are LNHDA and SQIVND (reference sequence). The CDR3 runs 15 residues. V gave up 7 bases and J gave up 0 bases, with 12 bases separating them. CDR3 in amino acids: CASTGTVATNEKLFF. DNA for the CDR3: TGTGCCAGTACGGGGACGGTTGCAACTAATGAAAAACTGTTTTTT.

This chain connects TRBV7-2 to TRBJ2-7, with 10 bases aligning to TRBD2. CDR3 length: 15 amino acids. The germline CDR1 and CDR2 sequences are SGHTA and FQGNSA. Unmatched junction bases numbered 8, after V lost 3 bases and J lost 6 bases. The CDR3 loop is CASSLDIAGGSEQYF. In nucleotides, the CDR3 is TGTGCCAGCAGCTTGGACATAGCGGGAGGTTCCGAGCAGTACTTC.

V usage is TRBV7-2 and J usage is TRBJ2-4; TRBD2 matches at 8 bases. The CDR3 consists of 13 residues. The V gene's germline CDR1 is SGHTA and CDR2 FQGNSA. The V gene end was trimmed by 3 bases and the J gene end by 8 bases; junction bases not matched to a gene: 3. DNA of the CDR3: TGTGCCAGCAGCTTTTCCGGGAGGGACATTCAGTACTTC. It translates to CASSFSGRDIQYF.

This chain connects TRBV7-9 to TRBJ2-1; D is unresolved. The CDR3 consists of 12 residues. CDR1 is SEHNR and CDR2 is FQNEAQ in the germline V gene (reference sequence). Trimming pared 3 bases from V and 4 bases from J, leaving 4 bases between. CDR3 loop: CASSLLYNEQFF. The CDR3 nucleotides are TGTGCCAGCAGCTTGTTATACAATGAGCAGTTCTTC.

V and J are TRBV7-3 and TRBJ2-1; a possible D gene is TRBD2 (6 bases). The V and J ends lost 4 bases and 6 bases respectively, with 19 bases between them. Germline CDR1 reads SGHTA; CDR2 reads FQGTGA. The CDR3 has 16 amino acids. CDR3 nucleotide sequence: TGTGCCAGCAGCTCCTTACCCGGGACTCCTACCAATGAGCAGTTCTTC. Translated: CASSSLPGTPTNEQFF.

The chain uses TRBV5-1 and TRBJ1-2; D not resolved. The CDR3 has 11 residues. V was cut by 0 bases and J by 10 bases, with 7 bases left in between. Looked up from germline, CDR1 is SGHRS and CDR2 is YFSETQ. The CDR3 here is CASSLGVAYTF. CDR3 bases: TGCGCCAGCAGCTTGGGGGTTGCCTACACCTTC.

V gene TRBV18 combines with J gene TRBJ1-1; 9 bases are a match to TRBD1. CDR3 length equals 16 residues. Trimming cost V 6 bases and J 4 bases; bases outside gene matches: 12. CDR1 KGHSH and CDR2 LQKENI come from the germline V gene. CDR3 protein: CASSPPTGGRGTEAFF. CDR3 DNA: TGTGCCAGCTCCCCCCCGACAGGGGGAAGGGGCACTGAAGCTTTCTTT.

The chain joins TRBV7-2 to TRBJ2-1; the D is unclear. The CDR3 totals 12 residues. The V gene lost 5 bases and the J gene lost 8 bases, with 10 bases spanning the gap. Germline CDR1 reads SGHTA; CDR2 reads FQGNSA. CDR3 loop: CASSPRWDEQFF. CDR3 bases: TGTGCCAGCAGCCCCAGGTGGGATGAGCAGTTCTTC.

V is TRBV5-8 and J is TRBJ1-5; no definite D call. The V end was cut by 4 bases, the J end by 3 bases, with 14 bases between. The CDR3 is 15 residues long. Germline-derived CDR1 and CDR2 are SGHTS and YDEGEE. CDR3 sequence: CASSPGRTINQPQHF. The DNA for the CDR3 is TGTGCCAGCAGCCCTGGACGGACTATCAATCAGCCCCAGCATTTT. Full variable domain (rest looked up from reference TRBV5-8 and TRBJ1-5): EAGVTQSPTHLIKTRGQQATLRCSPISGHTSVYWYQQALGLGLQFLLWYDEGEERNRGNFPPRFSGRQFPNYSSELNVNALELEDSALYLCASSPGRTINQPQHFGDGTRLSIL.

The chain carries TRBV27 and TRBJ2-3; D remains unclear. The CDR3 contains 14 residues. CDR1 is MNHEY, CDR2 SMNVEV, per germline (reference sequence). The germline V and J ends were trimmed by 5 bases and 4 bases, with 13 bases remaining between them. CDR3 in amino acids: CASSLPVRADTQYF. For the CDR3, the DNA is TGTGCCAGCAGTCTCCCCGTTAGGGCAGATACGCAGTATTTT.